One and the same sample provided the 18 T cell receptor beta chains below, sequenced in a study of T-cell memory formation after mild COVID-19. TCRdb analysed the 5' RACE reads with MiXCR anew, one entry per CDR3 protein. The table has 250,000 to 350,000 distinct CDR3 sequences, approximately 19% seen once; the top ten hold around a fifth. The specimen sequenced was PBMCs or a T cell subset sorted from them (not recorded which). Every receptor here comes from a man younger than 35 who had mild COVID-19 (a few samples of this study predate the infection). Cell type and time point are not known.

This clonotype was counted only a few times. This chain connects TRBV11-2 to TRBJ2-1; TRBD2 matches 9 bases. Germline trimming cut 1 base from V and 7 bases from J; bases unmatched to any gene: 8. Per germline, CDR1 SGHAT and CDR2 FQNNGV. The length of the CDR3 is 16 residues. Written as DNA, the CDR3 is TGTGCCAGCAGCTTAGGAAGCCTAGCGGGGATTAATGAGCAGTTCTTC. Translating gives CASSLGSLAGINEQFF.

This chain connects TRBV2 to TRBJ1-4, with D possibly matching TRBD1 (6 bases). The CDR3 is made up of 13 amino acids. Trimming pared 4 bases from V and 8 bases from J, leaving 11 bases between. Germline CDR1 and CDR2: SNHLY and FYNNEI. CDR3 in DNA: TGTGCCAGCAGTGGAGAGGGGGGCGAAAAACTGTTTTTT. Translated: CASSGEGGEKLFF.

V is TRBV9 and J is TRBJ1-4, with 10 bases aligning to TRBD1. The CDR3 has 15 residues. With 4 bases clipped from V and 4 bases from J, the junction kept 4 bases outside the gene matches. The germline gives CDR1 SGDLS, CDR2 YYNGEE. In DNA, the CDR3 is TGTGCCAGCAGCCCCCGGACAGGGGGTAATGAAAAACTGTTTTTT. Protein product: CASSPRTGGNEKLFF.

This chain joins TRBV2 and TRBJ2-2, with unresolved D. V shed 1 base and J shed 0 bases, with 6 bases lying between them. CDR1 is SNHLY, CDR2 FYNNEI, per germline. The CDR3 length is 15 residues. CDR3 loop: CASSEGNPNTGELFF. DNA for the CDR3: TGTGCCAGCAGTGAAGGTAACCCGAACACCGGGGAGCTGTTTTTT.

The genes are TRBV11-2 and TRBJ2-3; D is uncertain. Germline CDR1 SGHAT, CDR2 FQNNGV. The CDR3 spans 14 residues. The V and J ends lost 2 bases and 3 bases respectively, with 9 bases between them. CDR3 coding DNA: TGTGCCAGCAGCTTAAATGCAAGAACAGATACGCAGTATTTT. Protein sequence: CASSLNARTDTQYF. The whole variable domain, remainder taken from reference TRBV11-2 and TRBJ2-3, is EAGVAQSPRYKIIEKRQSVAFWCNPISGHATLYWYQQILGQGPKLLIQFQNNGVVDDSQLPKDRFSAERLKGVDSTLKIQPAKLEDSAVYLCASSLNARTDTQYFGPGTRLTVL.

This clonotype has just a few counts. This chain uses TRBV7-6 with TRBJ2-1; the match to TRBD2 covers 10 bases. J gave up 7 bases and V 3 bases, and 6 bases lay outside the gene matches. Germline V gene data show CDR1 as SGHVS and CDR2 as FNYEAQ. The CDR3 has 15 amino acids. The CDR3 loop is CASSFRASGGNEQFF. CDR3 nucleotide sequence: TGTGCCAGCAGCTTTCGGGCTAGCGGGGGTAATGAGCAGTTCTTC. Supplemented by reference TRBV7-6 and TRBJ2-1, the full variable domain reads GAGVSQSPRYKVTKRGQDVALRCDPISGHVSLYWYRQALGQGPEFLTYFNYEAQQDKSGLPNDRFSAERPEGSISTLTIQRTEQRDSAMYRCASSFRASGGNEQFFGPGTRLTVL.

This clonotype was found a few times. In nucleotides, the CDR3 is TGTGCCGCCTCGGGACAGGCACAGGACACCATATATTTT. Its protein is CAASGQAQDTIYF. The chain joins TRBV5-6 to TRBJ1-3, with 8 bases aligning to TRBD1. The length of the CDR3 is 13 residues. Trimming cost V 10 bases and J 8 bases; bases outside gene matches: 11. Looked up from germline, CDR1 is SGHDT and CDR2 is YYEEEE.

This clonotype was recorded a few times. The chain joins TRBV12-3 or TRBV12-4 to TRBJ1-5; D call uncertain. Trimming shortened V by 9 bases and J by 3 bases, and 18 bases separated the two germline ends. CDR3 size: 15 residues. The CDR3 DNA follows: TGTGCCAGTATAAACAGTTGGCTTGCCAATCAGCCCCAGCATTTT. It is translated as CASINSWLANQPQHF.

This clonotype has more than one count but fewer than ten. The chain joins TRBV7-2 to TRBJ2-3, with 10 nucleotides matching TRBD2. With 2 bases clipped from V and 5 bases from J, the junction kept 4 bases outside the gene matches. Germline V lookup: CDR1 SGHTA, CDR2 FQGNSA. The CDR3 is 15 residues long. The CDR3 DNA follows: TGTGCCAGCAGCTTAAGCGGGGGGGCCGAAGATACGCAGTATTTT. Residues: CASSLSGGAEDTQYF.

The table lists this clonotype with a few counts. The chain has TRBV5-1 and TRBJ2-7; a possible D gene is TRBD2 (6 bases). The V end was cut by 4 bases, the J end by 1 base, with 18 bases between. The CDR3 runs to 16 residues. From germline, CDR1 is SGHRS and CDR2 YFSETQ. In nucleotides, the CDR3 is TGCGCCAGCAGCCCGGCTGGGGGGACCATTTCCTACGAGCAGTACTTC. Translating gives CASSPAGGTISYEQYF. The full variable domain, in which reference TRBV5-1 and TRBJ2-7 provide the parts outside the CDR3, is KAGVTQTPRYLIKTRGQQVTLSCSPISGHRSVSWYQQTPGQGLQFLFEYFSETQRNKGNFPGRFSGRQFSNSRSEMNVSTLELGDSALYLCASSPAGGTISYEQYFGPGTRLTVT.

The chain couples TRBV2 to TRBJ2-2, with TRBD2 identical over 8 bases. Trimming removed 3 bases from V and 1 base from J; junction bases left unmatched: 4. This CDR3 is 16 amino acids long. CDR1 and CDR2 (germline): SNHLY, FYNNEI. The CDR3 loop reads CASSDERGRNTGELFF. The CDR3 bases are TGTGCCAGCAGTGATGAGCGGGGGAGGAACACCGGGGAGCTGTTTTTT.

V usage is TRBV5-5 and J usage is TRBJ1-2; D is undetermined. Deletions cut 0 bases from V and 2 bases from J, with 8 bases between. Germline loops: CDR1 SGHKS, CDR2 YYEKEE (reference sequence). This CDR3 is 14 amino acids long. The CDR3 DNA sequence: TGTGCCAGCAGCTTGGGGGTACAGAACTATGGCTACACCTTC. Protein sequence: CASSLGVQNYGYTF.

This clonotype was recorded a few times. The CDR3 loop reads CAWSVGRPNQPQHF. The DNA of the CDR3 is TGTGCCTGGAGTGTTGGCCGACCCAATCAGCCCCAGCATTTT. The chain recombines TRBV30 with TRBJ1-5; unclear D gene. The CDR3 is 14 residues long. The V end lost 0 bases, the J end lost 3 bases, and 9 bases lay between the germline ends. CDR1 is GTSNPN, CDR2 SVGIG, per germline (reference sequence).

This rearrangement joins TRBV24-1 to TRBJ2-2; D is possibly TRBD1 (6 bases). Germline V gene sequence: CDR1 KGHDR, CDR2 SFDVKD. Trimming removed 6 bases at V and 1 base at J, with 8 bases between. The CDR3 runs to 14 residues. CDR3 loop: CATSSTGNTGELFF. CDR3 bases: TGTGCCACCAGTTCGACAGGGAACACCGGGGAGCTGTTTTTT.

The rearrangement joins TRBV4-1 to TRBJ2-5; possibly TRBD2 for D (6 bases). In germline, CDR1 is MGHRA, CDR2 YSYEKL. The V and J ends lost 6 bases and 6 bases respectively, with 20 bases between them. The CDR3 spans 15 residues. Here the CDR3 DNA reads TGCGCCAGCAGAAACAGACTTCAGGGAGGAAAGACCCAGTACTTC. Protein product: CASRNRLQGGKTQYF.

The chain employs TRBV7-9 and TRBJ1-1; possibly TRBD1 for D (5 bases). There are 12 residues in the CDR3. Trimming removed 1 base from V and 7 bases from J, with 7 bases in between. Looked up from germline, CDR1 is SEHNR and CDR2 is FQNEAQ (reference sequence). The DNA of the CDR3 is TGTGCCAGCAGCTTAGACCAGGGTGAAGCTTTCTTT. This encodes CASSLDQGEAFF.

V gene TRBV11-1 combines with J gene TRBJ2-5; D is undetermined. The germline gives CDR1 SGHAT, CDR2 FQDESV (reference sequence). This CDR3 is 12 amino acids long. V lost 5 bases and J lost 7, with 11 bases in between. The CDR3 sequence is CASSPPLGTQYF. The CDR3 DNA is TGTGCCAGCAGCCCCCCGCTGGGGACCCAGTACTTC.

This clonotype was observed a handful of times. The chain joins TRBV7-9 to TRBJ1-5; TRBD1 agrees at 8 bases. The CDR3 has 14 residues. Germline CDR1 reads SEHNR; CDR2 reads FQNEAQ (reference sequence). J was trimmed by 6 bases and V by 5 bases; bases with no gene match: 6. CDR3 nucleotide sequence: TGTGCCAGCAGCCGAGGACAGGGCCGTCAGCCCCAGCATTTT. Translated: CASSRGQGRQPQHF.